A selection of T cell receptor beta chains follows, all from one sample in a study of blood T cell repertoires in COVID-19. Sequencing used immunoSEQ multiplex PCR; TCRdb keeps in-frame clones, though not all of them. The sample yields 150,000 to 200,000 clones, roughly 86% seen once. Sequencing input: peripheral blood. All receptors derive from a man younger than 35 with acute or convalescent COVID-19. The CDR3 runs from the conserved cysteine through the conserved F or W. A D gene is named only where the DNA matches it firmly. Clone size is given for some rows only: seen once, a few or many times, or a class if the clone is expanded.

TRBV24-1	TRBJ1-2	.	.	CATSDLGLVGYTF	TGTGCCACCAGTGACCTGGGCCTCGTGGGCTACACCTTC
TRBV7-6	TRBJ2-1	TRBD2	.	CASSQSGGAYNEQFF	TGTGCCAGCAGCCAAAGCGGGGGGGCCTACAATGAGCAGTTCTTC
TRBV29-1	TRBJ2-3	.	once	CSVRGRTTDTQYF	TGCAGCGTTCGGGGTCGGACCACAGATACGCAGTATTTT
TRBV7-9	TRBJ1-2	.	.	CASSLVFEITDYGYTF	TGTGCCAGCAGCTTAGTTTTCGAGATTACCGACTATGGCTACACCTTC
TRBV7-9	TRBJ1-1	.	.	CASSSYRDKPNTEAFF	TGTGCCAGCAGCTCCTATAGGGACAAGCCCAACACTGAAGCTTTCTTT
TRBV28	TRBJ1-5	TRBD1	once	CASPSPTGAQHF	TGTGCCAGCCCATCCCCCACAGGGGCCCAGCATTTT
TRBV30	TRBJ2-3	.	.	CAWSVQAGDTQYF	TGTGCCTGGAGTGTACAGGCAGGAGATACGCAGTATTTT
TRBV19	TRBJ2-7	.	.	CASSNRGEQYF	TGTGCCAGTAGTAATAGGGGCGAGCAGTACTTC
TRBV7-9	TRBJ2-5	TRBD2	.	CASSLRGLAGGQETQYF	TGTGCCAGCAGCCTAAGAGGTCTAGCGGGCGGCCAAGAGACCCAGTACTTC
TRBV10-1	TRBJ2-3	.	.	CASSESQGNTDTQYF	TGCGCCAGCAGTGAATCGCAGGGAAACACAGATACGCAGTATTTT
TRBV29-1	TRBJ2-7	.	.	CSVRGSGAYEQYF	TGCAGCGTTCGGGGGTCTGGGGCCTACGAGCAGTACTTC
TRBV28	TRBJ2-2	TRBD1	.	CASSFQGVQGVTGELFF	TGTGCCAGCAGTTTCCAGGGGGTTCAGGGGGTCACCGGGGAGCTGTTTTTT
TRBV10-3	TRBJ1-1	.	.	CAINREGGTEAFF	TGTGCCATTAACAGGGAGGGTGGCACTGAAGCTTTCTTT
TRBV10-3	TRBJ1-1	TRBD1	.	CAISRQGHTEAFF	TGTGCCATTTCGAGACAGGGTCATACTGAAGCTTTCTTT
TRBV10-2	TRBJ2-3	TRBD1	.	CASRGQGTDTQYF	TGCGCCAGCAGAGGACAGGGAACAGATACGCAGTATTTT
TRBV27	TRBJ2-5	TRBD1	.	CASSFDRGSETQYF	TGTGCCAGCAGTTTCGACAGGGGATCCGAGACCCAGTACTTC
TRBV12-5	TRBJ2-3	TRBD1	.	CASCSQGAGDTQYF	TGTGCTAGTTGTTCCCAGGGGGCGGGAGATACGCAGTATTTT
TRBV14	TRBJ2-2	TRBD1	.	CASSQFGQGDTGELFF	TGTGCCAGCAGCCAATTCGGACAGGGTGACACCGGGGAGCTGTTTTTT
TRBV6-6	TRBJ1-5	.	once	CASRGGTGAYQPQHF	TGTGCCAGCAGGGGAGGAACCGGGGCCTATCAGCCCCAGCATTTT
TRBV10-1	TRBJ2-3	.	.	CASSGASRADTDTQYF	TGCGCCAGCAGTGGGGCCTCGCGGGCGGACACAGATACGCAGTATTTT
TRBV14	TRBJ1-1	.	.	CASSQVSGNTEAFF	TGTGCCAGCAGCCAAGTTTCAGGGAACACTGAAGCTTTCTTT
TRBV7-9	TRBJ1-6	.	few	CASSPDNSYNSPLHF	TGTGCCAGCAGCCCCGACAACTCCTATAATTCACCCCTCCACTTT
TRBV6-5	TRBJ2-7	.	.	CASSTRGGRSYEQYF	TGTGCCAGCAGCACCAGGGGCGGGCGCTCCTACGAGCAGTACTTC
TRBV9	TRBJ2-5	TRBD2	once	CASSAWGGTAQETQYF	TGTGCCAGCAGCGCCTGGGGGGGGACGGCCCAAGAGACCCAGTACTTC
TRBV6-4	TRBJ2-2	TRBD2	once	CASSHGGDGTGELFF	TGTGCCAGCAGCCACGGGGGGGACGGCACCGGGGAGCTGTTTTTT
TRBV3-1/TRBV3-2	TRBJ2-2	TRBD1	.	CASSRTDRAGELFF	TGTGCCAGCAGCCGAACGGACAGGGCCGGGGAGCTGTTTTTT
TRBV19	TRBJ1-2	.	.	CASSSTGFYGYTF	TGTGCCAGTAGTTCGACAGGATTCTATGGCTACACCTTC
TRBV19	TRBJ1-2	.	.	CASKQGRWIGYTF	TGTGCCAGTAAGCAGGGGCGGTGGATCGGCTACACCTTC
TRBV19	TRBJ1-2	.	.	CASSPSGRRGYGYTF	TGTGCCAGTAGCCCCTCAGGAAGAAGGGGCTATGGCTACACCTTC